The 3 T cell receptor beta chains given below trace back to one sample, sequenced in a study of blood T cells in healthy people across ages. Primed by a sample-barcoded 5' primer and a J-beta primer mix, a second PCR proceeded for roughly 7 to 12 cycles. TCRdb fed the 5' RACE reads into MiXCR, producing one record per CDR3 protein. The table has under 700,000 distinct CDR3 sequences, under 30% seen once. This same sample was also taken into another study, of T cells of mothers and their children.

The specimen sequenced was blood. The receptors originated from a boy between 10 and 17 years old in good health.

The V gene is TRBV7-9, the J gene TRBJ2-5; no clear D. The assigned J gene may be wrong: the sequence end matches TRBJ2-1 better. CDR1 is SEHNR and CDR2 is FQNEAQ in the germline V gene (reference sequence). CDR3 length equals 13 residues. The CDR3 loop is CASSPSIGNEQFF. CDR3 nucleotide sequence: TGTGCCAGCAGCCCTTCGATCGGTAATGAGCAGTTCTTC.

This clonotype was counted many times. The genes are TRBV5-1 and TRBJ2-5; TRBD2 matches at 12 bases. The germline V gene encodes CDR1 SGHRS and CDR2 YFSETQ. V shed 5 bases, J shed 1 base, and the junction held 9 bases outside the gene matches. The CDR3 is 17 amino acids. The CDR3 region is CASRMSGTSGSQETQYF. CDR3 in DNA: TGCGCCAGCAGAATGTCCGGGACTAGCGGGTCCCAAGAGACCCAGTACTTC.

This clonotype was seen a few times. The genes are TRBV28 and TRBJ2-5; no definite D call. The CDR3 runs to 11 residues. Between the trimmed V and J ends, which lost 8 bases and 5 bases, there was a span of 9 bases. Germline CDR1 reads MDHEN; CDR2 reads SYDVKM. CDR3: CASGPIETQYF. The CDR3 DNA follows: TGTGCCAGCGGCCCGATTGAGACCCAGTACTTC.